These 27 T cell receptor beta chains share one sample of origin, sequenced in a study of beta chain features in type 1 diabetes listed by TCRdb under 2018. The method was the immunoSEQ multiplex PCR assay. All of the isolated RNA was reverse transcribed with the High Capacity cDNA Reverse Transcription Kit, so expressed TCRB transcripts were sequenced. TCRdb stores this immuneACCESS table with in-frame sequences only. Part of the clones is absent; in the studies checked, under half of the shortfall reflects unresolved V genes, and no reason is known for the rest. The sample has just over 600,000 clones on record, about a sixth of them singletons. Clones ranked in the top ten supply about 0.087% of the sample. Sequenced: naive CD4+ T cells from blood. The cell subset or site label, as the study defines it: true naive CD4+ T cells. The receptors originated from a man aged 18 to 30 in good health.

The chain joins TRBV4-2 to TRBJ2-2; D not resolved. CDR1 is LGHNA, CDR2 YNFKEQ, per germline. The length of the CDR3 is 16 residues. Deletions cut 0 bases from V and 2 bases from J, with 10 bases between. CDR3 loop: CASSQESGKNTGELFF. Written as DNA, the CDR3 is TGTGCCAGCAGCCAAGAATCTGGGAAAAACACCGGGGAGCTGTTTTTT.

This clone has at least ten counts. This chain links TRBV10-3 with TRBJ2-1; no reliable D call. V lost 6 bases, J lost 0 bases, and 9 bases lay in between. This CDR3 is built from 14 residues. Per the germline V gene, CDR1 is ENHRY and CDR2 is SYGVKD. DNA of the CDR3: TGTGCCATCAGGAACTCCAGCTCCTACAATGAGCAGTTCTTC. Translating it yields CAIRNSSSYNEQFF.

This clone was counted a few times. The rearrangement joins TRBV27 to TRBJ1-2, with D uncertain. This CDR3 contains 14 residues. Germline lookup yields CDR1 MNHEY and CDR2 SMNVEV (reference sequence). V lost 7 bases to trimming and J lost 0 bases, with 12 bases between them. The CDR3 nucleotides are TGTGCCAGCAAGCGACACGATGCTAACTATGGCTACACCTTC. Translated: CASKRHDANYGYTF.

The rearrangement links TRBV7-9 to TRBJ1-3; D gene uncertain. The CDR3 is made up of 14 amino acids. Trimming pared 4 bases from V and 4 bases from J, leaving 11 bases between. Germline V CDR1 and CDR2: SEHNR, FQNEAQ (reference sequence). The CDR3 nucleotides read TGTGCCAGCAGCTACGGCGCCCCCGGAAACACCATATATTTT. It codes for CASSYGAPGNTIYF.

The chain recombines TRBV5-1 with TRBJ1-1, with a weak D call TRBD1 (5 bases). The CDR3 has 15 residues. V dropped 1 base and J dropped 0 bases, with 10 bases sitting between them. Germline assignment: CDR1 SGHRS and CDR2 YFSETQ. Here the CDR3 DNA reads TGCGCCAGCAGCTTGTCAAGGGACCTGAACACTGAAGCTTTCTTT. Its protein product is CASSLSRDLNTEAFF.

This clone turned up a few times. This rearrangement joins TRBV2 to TRBJ1-5, with 7 bases matching TRBD1. Germline CDR1 SNHLY, CDR2 FYNNEI. This CDR3 is 14 amino acids long. V was clipped by 10 bases and J by 2 bases; unmatched bases: 8. The CDR3 region has the DNA TGTGCCACCTCATCCGACAGGGGCAATCAGCCCCAGCATTTT. Its protein is CATSSDRGNQPQHF.

A few counts support this clone. The DNA for the CDR3 is TGTGCCAGCAGCTTCGAGAGACAGGCCTACGAGCAGTACTTC. Its translation is CASSFERQAYEQYF. This chain uses TRBV7-2 with TRBJ2-7; weak D call: TRBD1 (6 bases). The germline V and J ends were trimmed by 3 bases and 2 bases, with 11 bases remaining between them. CDR1 is SGHTA, CDR2 FQGNSA, per germline. CDR3 length equals 14 residues.

The CDR3, as DNA: TGTGCCACCAGCAGAGATCCAGGGGTTAGCAATCAGCCCCAGCATTTT. Residues: CATSRDPGVSNQPQHF. This chain links TRBV15 with TRBJ1-5, with D tentatively TRBD1 (6 bases). V lost 0 bases, J lost 0 bases, and 9 bases lay in between. The CDR3 totals 16 residues. Germline CDR1 is LNHNV and CDR2 is YYDKDF (reference sequence).

On this clone itself: The sample contains more than one DNA sequence encoding this CDR3. This chain links TRBV7-2 with TRBJ2-2; D gene ambiguous. Trimming took 5 bases from V and 1 from J, leaving 5 bases between them. CDR1 and CDR2 from the germline V gene are SGHTA and FQGNSA. The CDR3 spans 13 residues. CDR3 sequence reads: CASSPRNTGELFF. In DNA, the CDR3 is TGTGCCAGCAGCCCCCGGAACACCGGGGAGCTGTTTTTT.

The V call is TRBV4-3, the J call TRBJ1-1, with D unresolved. The CDR3 loop spans 14 amino acids. The V and J ends lost 1 base and 1 base respectively, with 7 bases between them. Looked up from germline, CDR1 is LGHNA and CDR2 is YSLEER. The CDR3 coding sequence is TGCGCCAGCAGCCAAGCTGGCCGGAACACTGAAGCTTTCTTT. Translating gives CASSQAGRNTEAFF.

This chain uses TRBV25-1 with TRBJ1-2, with a tentative D call TRBD1 (5 bases). V lost 4 bases, J lost 2 bases, and 8 bases lay in between. The CDR3 consists of 13 residues. Germline V gives CDR1 MGHDK, CDR2 SYGVNS. CDR3 sequence reads: CASSGRQNYGYTF. DNA of the CDR3: TGTGCCAGCAGTGGACGACAGAACTATGGCTACACCTTC.

The chain has TRBV4-3 and TRBJ1-4, with D unresolved. This CDR3 is 14 amino acids long. Per germline, CDR1 LGHNA and CDR2 YSLEER. Trimming took 6 bases from V and 8 from J, leaving 16 bases between them. Written as DNA, the CDR3 is TGCGCCAGCAGGACGACTGAACTTTCAGAAAAACTGTTTTTT. Translation: CASRTTELSEKLFF.

This clone was counted only a few times. The rearrangement joins TRBV18 to TRBJ1-6; tentative D call: TRBD1 (6 bases). Between the trimmed V and J ends, which lost 0 bases and 6 bases, there was a span of 9 bases. From germline, CDR1 is KGHSH and CDR2 LQKENI. CDR3 size: 15 residues. CDR3 nucleotides: TGTGCCAGCTCACCACCGACAGGTTCTAATTCACCCCTCCACTTT. Residues: CASSPPTGSNSPLHF.

The chain employs TRBV2 and TRBJ2-5, with TRBD1 matching 10 bases. Germline values: CDR1 SNHLY, CDR2 FYNNEI. After removal of 10 bases from V and 5 bases from J, the junction contained 7 bases not matched to a gene. CDR3 length: 13 amino acids. The CDR3 loop reads CATRQGAWETQYF. The CDR3 region has the DNA TGTGCCACCCGACAGGGGGCTTGGGAGACCCAGTACTTC. Using reference TRBV2 and TRBJ2-5 for the parts outside the CDR3, the full variable domain is EPEVTQTPSHQVTQMGQEVILRCVPISNHLYFYWYRQILGQKVEFLVSFYNNEISEKSEIFDDQFSVERPDGSNFTLKIRSTKLEDSAMYFCATRQGAWETQYFGPGTRLLVL.

A few counts support this clone. The chain employs TRBV19 and TRBJ2-7; 11 nucleotides align to TRBD2. The CDR3 extends over 15 amino acids. The germline V gene encodes CDR1 LNHDA and CDR2 SQIVND (reference sequence). The J segment lost 3 bases and the V segment lost 6 bases, leaving 7 bases of the junction unmatched. As DNA, the CDR3 is TGTGCCAGTAGCTCAGCCGGGACTAGCGGCTACGAGCAGTACTTC. Encoded protein: CASSSAGTSGYEQYF.

This clone was seen a handful of times. For the CDR3, the DNA is TGTGCCAGCAGCTTAGCGGAGTCTGGAAACACCATATATTTT. This translates into CASSLAESGNTIYF. This chain joins TRBV7-9 and TRBJ1-3; D gene unclear. The V gene's germline CDR1 is SEHNR and CDR2 FQNEAQ (reference sequence). V lost 0 bases and J lost 1, with 4 bases in between. CDR3 length equals 14 residues.

The CDR3 DNA is TGTGCCAGTGGATTCAGGGGAACCCAAGAGACCCAGTACTTC. This gives the protein CASGFRGTQETQYF. The chain has TRBV19 and TRBJ2-5; possibly TRBD1 for D (6 bases). CDR3 length equals 14 residues. Germline V lookup: CDR1 LNHDA, CDR2 SQIVND (reference sequence). Deletions cut 8 bases from V and 1 base from J, with 14 bases between. Using reference TRBV19 and TRBJ2-5 for the parts outside the CDR3, the full variable domain is DGGITQSPKYLFRKEGQNVTLSCEQNLNHDAMYWYRQDPGQGLRLIYYSQIVNDFQKGDIAEGYSVSREKKESFPLTVTSAQKNPTAFYLCASGFRGTQETQYFGPGTRLLVL.

The chain carries TRBV18 and TRBJ2-1; 8 nucleotides align to TRBD1. The germline V gene encodes CDR1 KGHSH and CDR2 LQKENI. V gave up 6 bases and J gave up 5 bases; unmatched junction bases: 6. The CDR3 contains 14 residues. Here the CDR3 reads CASSRDRGDNEQFF. CDR3 DNA sequence: TGTGCCAGCTCGCGTGACAGGGGTGACAATGAGCAGTTCTTC.

This chain links TRBV19 with TRBJ2-3, with a tentative D call TRBD2 (6 bases). The CDR3 spans 15 residues. Germline CDR1 LNHDA, CDR2 SQIVND (reference sequence). V dropped 3 bases and J dropped 1 base, with 11 bases sitting between them. CDR3 protein: CASSMGGVGTDTQYF. CDR3 nucleotide sequence: TGTGCCAGTAGTATGGGCGGGGTGGGCACAGATACGCAGTATTTT.

The V and J genes are TRBV27 and TRBJ2-7, with D possibly TRBD1 on 6 matching bases. Germline loops: CDR1 MNHEY, CDR2 SMNVEV (reference sequence). The length of the CDR3 is 15 residues. V was cut by 5 bases and J by 2 bases, with 16 bases left in between. The CDR3 DNA sequence: TGTGCCAGCAGTGTCACTACAGGGTACACCTACGAGCAGTACTTC. As protein: CASSVTTGYTYEQYF.

This clone was counted between two and nine times. Germline is not matched at one junction end, which may reflect a read error. Distinct nucleotide sequences in the sample also encode this CDR3. The CDR3 is CASSQGRGTDTQYF. Here the CDR3 DNA reads TGCGCCAGCAGCCAGGGGCGCGGCACAGATACGCAGTATTTT. The chain links TRBV7-2 to TRBJ2-3, with D possibly matching TRBD1 (6 bases). CDR1 and CDR2 from the germline V gene are SGHTA and FQGNSA. This CDR3 has 14 residues.

This sequence joins TRBV7-8 and TRBJ1-2, with D possibly TRBD1 on 6 matching bases. With 5 bases removed from V and 4 bases from J, the gap between germline ends came to 14 bases. Germline values: CDR1 SGHVS, CDR2 FQNEAQ. The length of the CDR3 is 14 residues. The DNA for the CDR3 is TGTGCCAGCAGCACATACAGGGACCCCTATGGCTACACCTTC. Encoded protein: CASSTYRDPYGYTF.

As regards this clone: Within the sample, other DNA sequences also encode this same CDR3. The V gene is TRBV20-1, the J gene TRBJ2-7; D gene ambiguous. The CDR3 sequence is 11 residues long. Germline CDR1 DFQATT, CDR2 SNEGSKA (reference sequence). V lost 3 bases to trimming and J lost 0 bases, with 3 bases between them. CDR3: CSASPSYEQYF. The CDR3 bases are TGCAGTGCTAGCCCCTCCTACGAGCAGTACTTC.

There are a few counts of this clone. V and J are TRBV4-3 and TRBJ1-2, with a tentative D call TRBD1 (6 bases). Germline V gene sequence: CDR1 LGHNA, CDR2 YSLEER. This CDR3 spans 16 amino acids. The V and J ends lost 0 bases and 4 bases respectively, with 15 bases between them. The CDR3 DNA sequence: TGCGCCAGCAGCCAAGATCTTCAAGGACAGAGCTATGGCTACACCTTC. It yields the protein CASSQDLQGQSYGYTF.

This clone showed up just a few times. The gene calls are TRBV7-6 and TRBJ2-5; perhaps TRBD2 as D (5 bases). Germline CDR1 and CDR2: SGHVS and FNYEAQ. The CDR3 length is 14 residues. V was pared by 1 base and J by 5 bases, with 11 bases between. Here the CDR3 DNA reads TGTGCCAGCAGCTTAGGAGGGAGAACGGAGACCCAGTACTTC. Translation: CASSLGGRTETQYF.

This clone was found a few times. The chain has TRBV14 and TRBJ2-7, with D unresolved. CDR3 size: 14 residues. The V gene's germline CDR1 is SGHDN and CDR2 FVKESK. V lost 0 bases to trimming and J lost 3 bases, with 9 bases between them. CDR3 nucleotide sequence: TGTGCCAGCAGCCAAGATCAGTGGGGCTACGAGCAGTACTTC. It specifies CASSQDQWGYEQYF.

The V call is TRBV19, the J call TRBJ1-6, with no clear D. The CDR3 totals 14 residues. Germline-derived CDR1 and CDR2 are LNHDA and SQIVND (reference sequence). Deletions cut 5 bases from V and 7 bases from J, with 12 bases between. The CDR3 loop reads CASSSTARNSPLHF. The CDR3 DNA reads TGTGCCAGTAGTTCGACGGCTAGGAATTCACCCCTCCACTTT.